What follows are 29 T cell receptor beta chains derived from one specimen sequenced in a study of cytomegalovirus exposure and HLA in healthy donors. The PCR employed 60 Vbeta primers together with 13 Jbeta primers. The table came from immunoSEQ multiplex PCR; TCRdb's copy has only in-frame clones and leaves some out. The table has approximately 250,000 clones, approximately 84% seen once. Specimen: PBMCs. These TCRs come from a girl aged 2 to 9 in good health and CMV-seronegative.

Comment on this clone: The germline gene is not matched at one end of the junction; a read error may be the cause. J is TRBJ1-2 and V is TRBV5-1; weak D call: TRBD1 (5 bases). Looked up from germline, CDR1 is SGHRS and CDR2 is YFSETQ. The CDR3 sequence is 12 residues long. CDR3 sequence (DNA): TGCGCCAGCAGAGATTCCGACAGAAGACGGGTCTTC. It is translated as CASRDSDRRRVF.

This rearrangement joins TRBV2 to TRBJ2-7, with TRBD2 identical over 10 bases. Losses at the gene ends were 6 bases for V and 3 bases for J; bases not matched to a gene: 8. The CDR3 is made up of 15 amino acids. Germline values: CDR1 SNHLY, CDR2 FYNNEI. CDR3 DNA sequence: TGTGCCAGCAGCCTCCGGGGGACTAGCGACTACGAGCAGTACTTC. Translation: CASSLRGTSDYEQYF.

As for this clone: Sequence at one end of the junction differs from germline and may be a read error. This rearrangement joins TRBV7-9 to TRBJ1-5; tentatively, D is TRBD1 (6 bases). This CDR3 comprises 17 residues. Germline CDR1 is SEHNR and CDR2 is FQNEAQ (reference sequence). Written as DNA, the CDR3 is TGTTCCAGCAGCTTAGGGGGGGGACGGAATAGCAATCAGCCCCAGCATTTT. Translation: CSSSLGGGRNSNQPQHF.

The CDR3 DNA follows: TGTGCCAGCAGCCCGGGGGACGACAGTCCCTACGAGCAGTACTTC. Translated, it gives CASSPGDDSPYEQYF. V and J are TRBV7-6 and TRBJ2-7; D may be TRBD2 (6 bases). This CDR3 is 15 amino acids long. Trimming removed 5 bases from V and 2 bases from J, with 16 bases in between. Germline V gene lookup returns CDR1 SGHVS and CDR2 FNYEAQ. The full variable domain, in which reference TRBV7-6 and TRBJ2-7 provide the parts outside the CDR3, is GAGVSQSPRYKVTKRGQDVALRCDPISGHVSLYWYRQALGQGPEFLTYFNYEAQQDKSGLPNDRFSAERPEGSISTLTIQRTEQRDSAMYRCASSPGDDSPYEQYFGPGTRLTVT.

This sequence joins TRBV21-1 and TRBJ2-7; the table's D call, TRBD2, has no DNA check behind it. TRBV21-1 is deemed a pseudogene. This CDR3 has 15 amino acids. CDR3 bases: TGTGCCAGCAGCAAATCCAGCGAGAGCTCCTACGAGCAGTACTTC. Its protein product is CASSKSSESSYEQYF.

The CDR3 sequence: CASGLGANVLTF. CDR3 in DNA: TGTGCCAGTGGCTTGGGGGCCAACGTCCTGACTTTC. The chain couples TRBV9 to TRBJ2-6, with unresolved D. There are 12 residues in the CDR3. Trimming shortened V by 8 bases and J by 4 bases, and 7 bases separated the two germline ends. Germline CDR1 reads SGDLS; CDR2 reads YYNGEE.

The chain joins TRBV7-6 to TRBJ1-5, with 7 bases lining up with TRBD1. Germline-derived CDR1 and CDR2 are SGHVS and FNYEAQ. CDR3 length equals 16 residues. V trimming: 2 bases; J trimming: 4 bases; junction bases outside the gene matches: 8. The CDR3 region is CASSLRAGGQNQPQHF. The CDR3 region has the DNA TGTGCCAGCAGCTTACGGGCAGGGGGACAAAATCAGCCCCAGCATTTT. The full variable domain, with the rest looked up from reference TRBV7-6 and TRBJ1-5, is GAGVSQSPRYKVTKRGQDVALRCDPISGHVSLYWYRQALGQGPEFLTYFNYEAQQDKSGLPNDRFSAERPEGSISTLTIQRTEQRDSAMYRCASSLRAGGQNQPQHFGDGTRLSIL.

This clone was found a few times. The chain links TRBV5-1 to TRBJ2-1, with 8 bases identical to TRBD2. The CDR3 contains 17 residues. Germline V CDR1 and CDR2: SGHRS, YFSETQ. Trimming took 3 bases from V and 4 from J; bases not matched to a gene: 12. The CDR3 region has the DNA TGCGCCAGCAGCTCAGTAACTGGCGGGGGGACATACAATGAGCAGTTCTTC. Translating it yields CASSSVTGGGTYNEQFF.

The chain recombines TRBV25-1 with TRBJ2-1; weak D call: TRBD1 (6 bases). The CDR3 contains 15 residues. Germline assignment: CDR1 MGHDK and CDR2 SYGVNS. The V end was cut by 1 base, the J end by 7 bases, with 14 bases between. The CDR3 loop reads CASSELGTGWNEQFF. The CDR3 DNA is TGTGCCAGCAGTGAATTAGGCACAGGGTGGAATGAGCAGTTCTTC.

This clone was counted a few times. The chain carries TRBV27 and TRBJ2-7; 7 bases fit TRBD2. This CDR3 is built from 15 residues. V gave up 7 bases and J gave up 4 bases; unmatched junction bases: 13. Germline V gives CDR1 MNHEY, CDR2 SMNVEV (reference sequence). The CDR3 protein is CASTRGASGVYEQYF. CDR3 nucleotides: TGTGCCAGCACCCGAGGGGCTAGCGGTGTTTACGAGCAGTACTTC.

V and J are TRBV7-9 and TRBJ2-3; TRBD1 aligns across 9 bases. This CDR3 is built from 15 residues. The germline V gene encodes CDR1 SEHNR and CDR2 FQNEAQ (reference sequence). J lost 4 bases, V lost 1 base, and 3 bases had no gene match. CDR3 in amino acids: CASSLGDREADTQYF. The DNA of the CDR3 is TGTGCCAGCAGCTTAGGGGACAGGGAGGCAGATACGCAGTATTTT.

This rearrangement joins TRBV5-6 to TRBJ2-1; no firm D call. Germline assignment: CDR1 SGHDT and CDR2 YYEEEE. The CDR3 is 11 amino acids. Trimming stripped 4 bases from V and 10 bases from J, with 9 bases between. The CDR3 loop reads CASSQNQEQFF. Written as DNA, the CDR3 is TGTGCCAGCAGCCAGAACCAGGAGCAGTTCTTC.

V gene TRBV4-2 combines with J gene TRBJ2-1; D is unresolved. The CDR3 covers 12 residues. The V end lost 4 bases, the J end lost 10 bases, and 11 bases lay between the germline ends. The germline CDR1 and CDR2 sequences are LGHNA and YNFKEQ. The chain's CDR3 is CASSPDLREQFF. The CDR3 nucleotides are TGTGCCAGCAGCCCAGATCTGCGGGAGCAGTTCTTC.

In nucleotides, the CDR3 is TGTGCCAGCAGCGGAGTACTTAAGACGGGGAACTATGGCTACACCTTC. It codes for CASSGVLKTGNYGYTF. V usage is TRBV9 and J usage is TRBJ1-2; D call uncertain. Germline V CDR1 and CDR2: SGDLS, YYNGEE. The CDR3 sequence is 16 residues long. The ends were cut back, 3 bases at V and 2 bases at J, with 17 bases in the middle.

This clone appeared once. This sequence joins TRBV11-3 and TRBJ2-1, with 11 bases identical to TRBD2. Trimming removed 1 base from V and 10 bases from J; junction bases left unmatched: 3. Per the germline V gene, CDR1 is SGHNT and CDR2 is YENEEA. This CDR3 is 14 amino acids long. CDR3: CASSLGPSGREQFF. CDR3 coding DNA: TGTGCCAGCAGCTTAGGGCCTAGCGGGAGGGAGCAGTTCTTC. Together with reference TRBV11-3 and TRBJ2-1, the CDR3 gives the full variable domain: EAGVVQSPRYKIIEKKQPVAFWCNPISGHNTLYWYLQNLGQGPELLIRYENEEAVDDSQLPKDRFSAERLKGVDSTLKIQPAELGDSAVYLCASSLGPSGREQFFGPGTRLTVL.

V gene TRBV5-1 combines with J gene TRBJ1-2; 12 nucleotides align to TRBD1. Germline V CDR1 and CDR2: SGHRS, YFSETQ. This CDR3 has 16 amino acids. V lost 5 bases to trimming and J lost 4 bases; unmatched junction nucleotides: 9. The chain's CDR3 is CASRSAEGQGAYGYTF. The DNA for the CDR3 is TGCGCCAGCAGATCGGCCGAGGGACAGGGGGCCTATGGCTACACCTTC.

This clone appeared once. V gene TRBV5-6 combines with J gene TRBJ1-2, with TRBD1 identical over 7 bases. Germline loops: CDR1 SGHDT, CDR2 YYEEEE. V dropped 6 bases and J dropped 4; count of bases not matched to a gene: 12. The CDR3 is 15 residues long. The CDR3 reads CASTQTGATSYGYTF. Here the CDR3 DNA reads TGTGCCAGCACACAAACAGGGGCGACCTCCTATGGCTACACCTTC.

This chain uses TRBV7-8 with TRBJ1-3; TRBD1 matches 11 bases. Germline lookup yields CDR1 SGHVS and CDR2 FQNEAQ. After removal of 1 base from V and 0 bases from J, the junction contained 2 bases not matched to a gene. The CDR3 runs 17 residues. DNA for the CDR3: TGTGCCAGCAGCTTAGGAGGACAGGGGGCCTCTGGAAACACCATATATTTT. Encoded protein: CASSLGGQGASGNTIYF. Using reference TRBV7-8 and TRBJ1-3 for the parts outside the CDR3, the full variable domain is GAGVSQSPRYKVAKRGQDVALRCDPISGHVSLFWYQQALGQGPEFLTYFQNEAQLDKSGLPSDRFFAERPEGSVSTLKIQRTQQEDSAVYLCASSLGGQGASGNTIYFGEGSWLTVV.

CDR3 residues: CASSEWSAPEAFF. The CDR3 DNA is TGTGCCAGCAGTGAATGGAGCGCACCTGAAGCTTTCTTT. This rearrangement joins TRBV6-1 to TRBJ1-1; D unresolved. Germline lookup yields CDR1 MNHNS and CDR2 SASEGT. The CDR3 is made up of 13 amino acids. Trimming took 2 bases from V and 6 from J, leaving 10 bases between them.

The chain is built from TRBV5-1 and TRBJ2-6; perhaps TRBD1 as D (5 bases). Trimming cost V 3 bases and J 0 bases, with 10 bases left between them. Germline-derived CDR1 and CDR2 are SGHRS and YFSETQ. CDR3 length: 16 residues. CDR3 nucleotide sequence: TGCGCCAGCAGCTCGACAGACATCTCTGGGGCCAACGTCCTGACTTTC. It encodes CASSSTDISGANVLTF.

This sequence joins TRBV5-1 and TRBJ1-2; D may be TRBD1 (5 bases). The germline V and J ends were trimmed by 3 bases and 4 bases, with 16 bases remaining between them. Germline assignment: CDR1 SGHRS and CDR2 YFSETQ. The CDR3 extends over 15 amino acids. The CDR3 here is CASSSDSWWGYGYTF. The CDR3 nucleotides read TGCGCCAGCAGCTCTGACAGTTGGTGGGGCTATGGCTACACCTTC.

The rearrangement uses TRBV7-9 and TRBJ2-5; possibly TRBD2 for D (5 bases). The CDR3 contains 16 residues. Trimming left V 1 base short and J 1 base short, with 13 bases between. Germline CDR1 is SEHNR and CDR2 is FQNEAQ (reference sequence). The chain's CDR3 is CASSLDSAGGQETQYF. The CDR3, as DNA: TGTGCCAGCAGCTTAGATTCGGCCGGAGGCCAAGAGACCCAGTACTTC.

J is TRBJ1-2 and V is TRBV25-1; TRBD1 aligns across 7 bases. CDR3 length: 13 residues. Germline V gene data show CDR1 as MGHDK and CDR2 as SYGVNS. V trimming: 6 bases; J trimming: 6 bases; junction bases outside the gene matches: 7. The CDR3 nucleotides are TGTGCCAGCAGGGAGACAGGGTCGGATGGCTACACCTTC. It codes for CASRETGSDGYTF.

This rearrangement joins TRBV4-2 to TRBJ2-7; the match to TRBD2 covers 10 bases. The junction had 5 bases not matched to a gene; V was cut back by 8 bases and J by 4 bases. From germline, CDR1 is LGHNA and CDR2 YNFKEQ. This CDR3 comprises 13 residues. The CDR3 region is CASSGTSVYEQYF. In DNA form, the CDR3 reads TGTGCCAGCTCCGGGACTAGCGTATACGAGCAGTACTTC.

The gene calls are TRBV30 and TRBJ2-5, with D possibly being TRBD1 (6 bases). The DNA end is more similar to TRBJ2-7, so the J call may be wrong. The CDR3 covers 13 residues. CDR1 GTSNPN and CDR2 SVGIG come from the germline V gene (reference sequence). The CDR3 DNA reads TGTGCCCTCAACAGACAGGTGGGATACGAGCAGTACTTC. Protein: CALNRQVGYEQYF.

This sequence joins TRBV4-1 and TRBJ2-2, with 7 bases that match TRBD2. The V segment lost 4 bases and the J segment 3 bases; nucleotides outside the gene matches: 8. CDR3 length: 16 residues. The germline V gene encodes CDR1 MGHRA and CDR2 YSYEKL. The CDR3: CASSPDASGYTGELFF. DNA for the CDR3: TGCGCCAGCAGCCCAGACGCTAGCGGATACACCGGGGAGCTGTTTTTT.

The chain links TRBV27 to TRBJ1-1; D is possibly TRBD1 (6 bases). This CDR3 has 14 residues. From germline, CDR1 is MNHEY and CDR2 SMNVEV (reference sequence). Trimming took 6 bases from V and 0 from J, leaving 11 bases between them. The CDR3: CASRYRVMNTEAFF. CDR3 DNA: TGTGCCAGCAGGTACAGGGTCATGAACACTGAAGCTTTCTTT.

In regard to this clone: The sample contains more than one DNA sequence encoding this CDR3. The chain uses TRBV10-3 and TRBJ2-7, with TRBD1 identical over 10 bases. CDR3 length: 16 residues. The germline CDR1 and CDR2 sequences are ENHRY and SYGVKD. The trim removed 2 bases at V and 3 bases at J, leaving 7 bases unmatched. The CDR3 nucleotides are TGTGCCATCAGTGAGGGCCCCGGGACAGGGGACTACGAGCAGTACTTC. It is translated as CAISEGPGTGDYEQYF.

This clone has only one observation. The chain joins TRBV18 to TRBJ2-7; the D gene is possibly TRBD2 (6 bases). Trimming stripped 6 bases from V and 2 bases from J, with 8 bases between. The CDR3 sequence is 12 residues long. Germline V lookup: CDR1 KGHSH, CDR2 LQKENI. This CDR3 reads CASSRGAYEQYF. Written as DNA, the CDR3 is TGTGCCAGCTCGCGCGGGGCCTACGAGCAGTACTTC.